A selection of T cell receptor beta chains follows, all from one sample in a study of cytomegalovirus exposure and HLA in healthy donors. Assay: immunoSEQ multiplex PCR; the TCRdb copy retains only in-frame clones and omits some. The table includes 150,000 to 200,000 clones, roughly three quarters detected once. Sequenced input: PBMCs. The receptor source for this set is a woman aged 45-59 years in good health and CMV-seropositive. CDR3s include the opening cysteine and the closing phenylalanine or tryptophan. The D gene is left open where the match is weak. Size is stated for part of the rows, as once, few or many counts, or as a class when the clone is expanded.

CDR3aa,CDR3nt,d_gene,v_gene,abundance,j_gene
CASSIIGTGDVYGYTF,TGTGCCAGTAGTATTATCGGGACAGGGGATGTTTATGGCTACACCTTC,TRBD1,TRBV19,-,TRBJ1-2
CASSQDHGLAFGIYNEQFF,TGCGCCAGCAGCCAAGATCATGGGCTAGCTTTCGGGATCTACAATGAGCAGTTCTTC,-,TRBV4-3,-,TRBJ2-1
CAWSRHRAGLTDTQYF,TGTGCCTGGAGCCGACATCGGGCAGGGTTAACAGATACGCAGTATTTT,-,TRBV30,few,TRBJ2-3
CASSTSGVGEQFF,TGTGCCAGCAGTACTAGCGGGGTAGGTGAGCAGTTCTTC,TRBD2,TRBV6-6,-,TRBJ2-1
CASSLIRQGAGRTEAFF,TGTGCCAGCAGCTTAATCAGACAGGGGGCGGGAAGGACTGAAGCTTTCTTT,TRBD1,TRBV7-8,once,TRBJ1-1
CASSQGPGGFEKLFF,TGCGCCAGCAGCCAAGGGCCAGGGGGTTTTGAAAAACTGTTTTTT,TRBD1,TRBV4-3,-,TRBJ1-4
CASSPRLVTGELFF,TGTGCCAGCAGCCCCAGACTAGTCACCGGGGAGCTGTTTTTT,-,TRBV7-2,once,TRBJ2-2
CASSLGQGRETQYF,TGCGCCAGCAGCTTGGGACAGGGGCGTGAGACCCAGTACTTC,TRBD1,TRBV5-1,-,TRBJ2-5
CASSFGPGLALDNEQFF,TGTGCCAGCAGCTTTGGACCGGGACTAGCTCTCGACAATGAGCAGTTCTTC,TRBD2,TRBV11-2,-,TRBJ2-1
CASSTGTSGSNEQFF,TGTGCCAGTAGTACGGGGACTAGCGGGAGTAATGAGCAGTTCTTC,TRBD2,TRBV19,-,TRBJ2-1
CAWSVFGPPKAFF,TGTGCCTGGAGTGTATTTGGGCCTCCGAAAGCTTTCTTT,-,TRBV30,-,TRBJ1-1
CASSLTLGGNTIYF,TGCGCCAGCAGCCTGACACTTGGAGGAAACACCATATATTTT,-,TRBV4-1,-,TRBJ1-3
CASPRRGRQETQYF,TGTGCCAGTCCTCGTAGAGGGAGGCAAGAGACCCAGTACTTC,-,TRBV21-1,few,TRBJ2-5
CASSLNSGSRETQYF,TGCGCCAGCAGCTTGAATAGCGGGAGTCGGGAGACCCAGTACTTC,TRBD2,TRBV5-1,-,TRBJ2-5
CASSRGGSGAYEQYF,TGTGCCAGCAGCCGGGGGGGTAGCGGGGCTTACGAGCAGTACTTC,TRBD2,TRBV7-2,-,TRBJ2-7
CASSQDGTLAGMATQYF,TGCGCCAGCAGCCAAGACGGGACCCTAGCGGGAATGGCGACGCAGTATTTT,TRBD2,TRBV4-3,-,TRBJ2-3
CASSRLGGPVNTEAFF,TGTGCCAGCAGCCGTTTGGGAGGGCCGGTGAACACTGAAGCTTTCTTT,-,TRBV7-3,-,TRBJ1-1
CAWRTGLAGGTDTQYF,TGTGCCTGGCGAACGGGACTAGCGGGGGGCACAGATACGCAGTATTTT,TRBD2,TRBV30,-,TRBJ2-3
CSAKPGQGEYF,TGCAGTGCTAAACCGGGACAGGGAGAGTACTTC,TRBD1,TRBV20-1,-,TRBJ2-7
CAISSSGGTEAFF,TGTGCCATCAGTTCCTCAGGGGGCACTGAAGCTTTCTTT,TRBD1,TRBV10-3,-,TRBJ1-1
CASSPGTSGPTDTQYF,TGTGCCAGCAGCCCCGGGACTAGCGGACCCACAGATACGCAGTATTTT,TRBD2,TRBV7-3,-,TRBJ2-3
CASSLATGLHTEAFF,TGTGCCAGCAGCTTAGCGACAGGACTTCACACTGAAGCTTTCTTT,-,TRBV11-3,-,TRBJ1-1
CASSLVGDSYNEQFF,TGCGCCAGCAGCTTGGTGGGCGACTCCTACAATGAGCAGTTCTTC,-,TRBV5-1,few,TRBJ2-1
CSVDPGTRTDTQYF,TGCAGCGTTGACCCTGGGACTAGGACAGATACGCAGTATTTT,TRBD2,TRBV29-1,few,TRBJ2-3
CASSWTGDRLETQYF,TGCGCCAGCAGCTGGACAGGGGACAGGTTGGAGACCCAGTACTTC,TRBD1,TRBV5-1,-,TRBJ2-5
CASSHTSGGENEQFF,TGCGCCAGCAGCCACACTAGCGGAGGGGAGAATGAGCAGTTCTTC,TRBD2,TRBV5-1,-,TRBJ2-1
CASSLSHNRVLNTGELFF,TGTGCCAGCAGTTTATCGCACAACCGGGTCCTCAACACCGGGGAGCTGTTTTTT,-,TRBV27,-,TRBJ2-2
CASSYGTEAFF,TGTGCCAGCAGCTACGGGACTGAAGCTTTCTTT,-,TRBV5-6,-,TRBJ1-1
CASSYSAGTGNEQFF,TGTGCCAGCAGTTACTCTGCTGGGACAGGGAATGAGCAGTTCTTC,TRBD1,TRBV6-5,-,TRBJ2-1
CASSPTAGGRNEQFF,TGTGCCAGCAGCCCGACTGCGGGGGGGCGGAATGAGCAGTTCTTC,TRBD2,TRBV9,-,TRBJ2-1
CASSSRTSGYNEQFF,TGTGCCAGCAGCTCACGGACTAGCGGCTACAATGAGCAGTTCTTC,TRBD2,TRBV5-4,-,TRBJ2-1
CASSTGTGAYEQYF,TGTGCCAGTAGTACCGGGACAGGTGCCTACGAGCAGTACTTC,TRBD1,TRBV19,-,TRBJ2-7
CASSTAGHSGNTIYF,TGTGCCAGTAGTACCGCAGGGCACTCTGGAAACACCATATATTTT,-,TRBV19,few,TRBJ1-3
CTSSQPRAGHHSNQPQHF,TGCACCAGCAGCCAACCCCGCGCGGGGCATCATAGCAATCAGCCCCAGCATTTT,-,TRBV1,-,TRBJ1-5
CASSQDLKLAGGETQYF,TGCGCCAGCAGCCAAGATTTGAAGCTAGCGGGAGGAGAGACCCAGTACTTC,TRBD2,TRBV4-3,-,TRBJ2-5
CASSSGQGMNTEAFF,TGTGCCAGCAGCTCGGGACAGGGGATGAACACTGAAGCTTTCTTT,TRBD1,TRBV5-4,-,TRBJ1-1
CASSRDNYAWHTEAFF,TGCGCCAGCAGCCGGGACAACTACGCCTGGCACACTGAAGCTTTCTTT,-,TRBV4-3,few,TRBJ1-1
CASSLGEAVNEKLFF,TGCGCCAGCAGCCTGGGCGAGGCAGTGAATGAAAAACTGTTTTTT,-,TRBV5-1,-,TRBJ1-4
CASSVAVNTEAFF,TGTGCCAGCAGCGTAGCAGTAAACACTGAAGCTTTCTTT,-,TRBV9,few,TRBJ1-1
CAWSVGSSGANVLTF,TGTGCCTGGAGTGTAGGGAGCTCTGGGGCCAACGTCCTGACTTTC,-,TRBV30,-,TRBJ2-6
CASSPMGTGGDTEAFF,TGTGCCAGCTCACCAATGGGGACAGGGGGCGACACTGAAGCTTTCTTT,TRBD1,TRBV18,-,TRBJ1-1
CASSRNVLAGGGTDTQYF,TGCGCCAGCAGCCGAAACGTATTAGCGGGAGGGGGCACAGATACGCAGTATTTT,TRBD2,TRBV5-1,-,TRBJ2-3
CASSIEPGQGRPGNTIYF,TGTGCCAGTAGTATAGAGCCGGGACAGGGTCGGCCTGGAAACACCATATATTTT,TRBD1,TRBV19,-,TRBJ1-3
CASSQGIAGDSYEQYF,TGCGCCAGCAGCCAAGGAATAGCGGGAGACTCCTACGAGCAGTACTTC,TRBD2,TRBV4-3,few,TRBJ2-7
CAWTRAPIEKLFF,TGTGCCTGGACGCGGGCTCCCATTGAAAAACTGTTTTTT,-,TRBV30,-,TRBJ1-4
CASSLGTIAGETQYF,TGTGCCAGCAGCTTGGGTACCATAGCGGGAGAGACCCAGTACTTC,TRBD2,TRBV5-6,-,TRBJ2-5
CASSIEGRGNYGYTF,TGTGCCAGTAGTATAGAAGGCAGGGGAAACTATGGCTACACCTTC,-,TRBV19,-,TRBJ1-2